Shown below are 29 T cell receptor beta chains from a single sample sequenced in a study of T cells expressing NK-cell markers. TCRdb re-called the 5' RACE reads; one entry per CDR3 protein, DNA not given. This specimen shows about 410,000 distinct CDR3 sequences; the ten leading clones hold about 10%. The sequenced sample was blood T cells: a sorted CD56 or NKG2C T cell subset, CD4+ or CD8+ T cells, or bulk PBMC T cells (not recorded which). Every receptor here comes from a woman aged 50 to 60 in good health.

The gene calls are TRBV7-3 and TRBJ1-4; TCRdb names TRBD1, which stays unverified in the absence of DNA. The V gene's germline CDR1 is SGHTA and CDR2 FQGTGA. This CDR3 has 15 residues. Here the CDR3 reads CASSLIPGADEKLFF. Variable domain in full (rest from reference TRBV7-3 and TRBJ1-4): GAGVSQTPSNKVTEKGKYVELRCDPISGHTALYWYRQSLGQGPEFLIYFQGTGAADDSGLPNDRFFAVRPEGSVSTLKIQRTERGDSAVYLCASSLIPGADEKLFFGSGTQLSVL.

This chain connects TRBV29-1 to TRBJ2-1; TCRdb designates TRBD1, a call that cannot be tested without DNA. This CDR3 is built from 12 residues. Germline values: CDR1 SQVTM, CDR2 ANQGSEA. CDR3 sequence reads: CSVETGNNEQFF.

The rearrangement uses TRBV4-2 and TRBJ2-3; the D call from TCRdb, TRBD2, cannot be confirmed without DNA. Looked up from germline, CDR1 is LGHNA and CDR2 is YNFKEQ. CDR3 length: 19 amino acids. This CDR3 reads CASSQDPRSGRLSTDTQYF.

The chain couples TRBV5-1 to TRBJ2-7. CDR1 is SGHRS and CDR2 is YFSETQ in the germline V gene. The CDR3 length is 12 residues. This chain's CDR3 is CASSLIQNEQYF.

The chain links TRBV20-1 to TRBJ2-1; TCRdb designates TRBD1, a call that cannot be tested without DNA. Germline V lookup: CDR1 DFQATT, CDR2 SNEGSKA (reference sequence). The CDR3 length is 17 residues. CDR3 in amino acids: CSAHGAGGGTRSNEQFF.

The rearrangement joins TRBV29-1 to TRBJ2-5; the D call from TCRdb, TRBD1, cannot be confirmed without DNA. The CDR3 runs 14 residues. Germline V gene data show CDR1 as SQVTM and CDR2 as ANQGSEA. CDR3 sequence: CSASPGRRAETQYF.

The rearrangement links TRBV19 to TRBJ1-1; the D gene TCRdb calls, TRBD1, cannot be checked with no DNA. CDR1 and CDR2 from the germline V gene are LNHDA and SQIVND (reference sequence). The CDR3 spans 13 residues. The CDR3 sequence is CASRSQGNTEAFF. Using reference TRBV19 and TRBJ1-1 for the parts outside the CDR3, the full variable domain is DGGITQSPKYLFRKEGQNVTLSCEQNLNHDAMYWYRQDPGQGLRLIYYSQIVNDFQKGDIAEGYSVSREKKESFPLTVTSAQKNPTAFYLCASRSQGNTEAFFGQGTRLTVV.

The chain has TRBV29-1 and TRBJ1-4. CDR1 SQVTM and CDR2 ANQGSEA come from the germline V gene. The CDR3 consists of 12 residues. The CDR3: CSARRGNEKLFF.

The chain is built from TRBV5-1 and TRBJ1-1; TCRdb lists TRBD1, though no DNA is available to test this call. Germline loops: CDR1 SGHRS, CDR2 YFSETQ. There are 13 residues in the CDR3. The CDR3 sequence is CASGTGGMAEAFF.

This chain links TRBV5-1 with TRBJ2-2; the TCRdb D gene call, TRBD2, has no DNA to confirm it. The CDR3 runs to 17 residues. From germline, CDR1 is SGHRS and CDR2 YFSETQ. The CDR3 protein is CASSFRGLAANTGELFF.

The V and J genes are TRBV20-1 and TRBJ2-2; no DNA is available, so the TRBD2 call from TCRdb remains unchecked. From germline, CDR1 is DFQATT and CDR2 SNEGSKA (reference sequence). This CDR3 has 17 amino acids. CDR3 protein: CSAPRTSGSGPTGELFF.

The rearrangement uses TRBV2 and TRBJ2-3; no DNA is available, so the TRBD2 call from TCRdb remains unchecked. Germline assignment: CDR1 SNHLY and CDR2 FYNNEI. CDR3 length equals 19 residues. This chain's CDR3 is CASKGLGSGGRPSTDTQYF.

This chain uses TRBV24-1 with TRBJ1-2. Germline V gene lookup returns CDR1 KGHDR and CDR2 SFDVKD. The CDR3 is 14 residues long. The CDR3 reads CATSDLRGIGGYTF.

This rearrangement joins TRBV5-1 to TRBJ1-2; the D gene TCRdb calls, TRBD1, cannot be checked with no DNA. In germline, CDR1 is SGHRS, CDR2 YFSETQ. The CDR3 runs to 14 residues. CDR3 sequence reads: CASSGTGPDYGYTF. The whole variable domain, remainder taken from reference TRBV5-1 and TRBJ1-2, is KAGVTQTPRYLIKTRGQQVTLSCSPISGHRSVSWYQQTPGQGLQFLFEYFSETQRNKGNFPGRFSGRQFSNSRSEMNVSTLELGDSALYLCASSGTGPDYGYTFGSGTRLTVV.

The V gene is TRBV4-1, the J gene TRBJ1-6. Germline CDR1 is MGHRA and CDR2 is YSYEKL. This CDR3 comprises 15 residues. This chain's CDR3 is CASSQDQEGNSPLHF.

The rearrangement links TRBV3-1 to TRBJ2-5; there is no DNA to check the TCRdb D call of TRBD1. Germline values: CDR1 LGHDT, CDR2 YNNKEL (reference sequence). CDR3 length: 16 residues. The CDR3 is CASSPPTGDGQETQYF.

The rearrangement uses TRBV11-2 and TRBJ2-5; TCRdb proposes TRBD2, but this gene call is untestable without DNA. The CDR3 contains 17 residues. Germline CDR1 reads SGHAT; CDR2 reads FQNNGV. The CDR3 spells CASSLVWSGRSQETQYF.

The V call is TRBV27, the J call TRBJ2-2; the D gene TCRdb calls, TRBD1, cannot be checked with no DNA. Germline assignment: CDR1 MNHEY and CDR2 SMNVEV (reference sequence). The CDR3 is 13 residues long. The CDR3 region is CASSLGAGGELFF.

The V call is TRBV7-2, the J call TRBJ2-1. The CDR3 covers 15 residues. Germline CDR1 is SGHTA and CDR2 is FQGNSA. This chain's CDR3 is CASSFAQSSYNEQFF. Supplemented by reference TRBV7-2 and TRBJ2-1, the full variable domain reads GAGVSQSPSNKVTEKGKDVELRCDPISGHTALYWYRQSLGQGLEFLIYFQGNSAPDKSGLPSDRFSAERTGGSVSTLTIQRTQQEDSAVYLCASSFAQSSYNEQFFGPGTRLTVL.

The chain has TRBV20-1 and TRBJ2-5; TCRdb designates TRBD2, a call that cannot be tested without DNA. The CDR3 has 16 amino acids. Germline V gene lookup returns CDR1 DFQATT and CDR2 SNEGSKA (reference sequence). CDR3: CSAKGLAGGPWETQYF.

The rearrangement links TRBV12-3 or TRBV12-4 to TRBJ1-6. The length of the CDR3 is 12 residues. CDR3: CASSLANSPLHF.

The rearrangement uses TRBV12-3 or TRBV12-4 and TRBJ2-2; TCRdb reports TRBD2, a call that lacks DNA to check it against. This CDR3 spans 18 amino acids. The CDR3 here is CASSPRASGGANTGELFF.

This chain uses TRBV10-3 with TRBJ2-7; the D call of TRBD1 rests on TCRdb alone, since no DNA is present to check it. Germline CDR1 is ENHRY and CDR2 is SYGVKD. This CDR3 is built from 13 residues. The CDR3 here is CAISGGGFYEQYF.

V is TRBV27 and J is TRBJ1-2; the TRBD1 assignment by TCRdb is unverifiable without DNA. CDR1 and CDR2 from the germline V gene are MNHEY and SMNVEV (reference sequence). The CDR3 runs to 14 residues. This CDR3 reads CASRSGNQGDGYTF.

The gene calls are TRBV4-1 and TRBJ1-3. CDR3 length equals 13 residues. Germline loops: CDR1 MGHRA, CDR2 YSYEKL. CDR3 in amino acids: CASTLRQGDTIYF.

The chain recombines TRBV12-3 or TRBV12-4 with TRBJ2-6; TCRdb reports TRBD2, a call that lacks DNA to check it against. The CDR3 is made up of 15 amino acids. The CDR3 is CAVRGGDSGANVLTF.

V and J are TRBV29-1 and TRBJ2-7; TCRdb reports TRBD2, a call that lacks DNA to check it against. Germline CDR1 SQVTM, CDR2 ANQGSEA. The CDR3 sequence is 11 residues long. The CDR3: CSVQSGNEQYF.

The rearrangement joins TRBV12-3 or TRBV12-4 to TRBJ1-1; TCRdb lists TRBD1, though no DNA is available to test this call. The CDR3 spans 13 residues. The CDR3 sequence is CASSLQAGFKAFF.

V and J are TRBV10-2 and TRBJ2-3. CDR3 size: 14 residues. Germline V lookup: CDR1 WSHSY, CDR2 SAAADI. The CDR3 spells CASSDASVTDTQYF.